This T cell receptor (beta chain) is drawn from a study of blood T cell repertoires in COVID-19. The germline V gene encodes CDR1 MGHDK and CDR2 SYGVNS. V lost 3 bases and J lost 0, with 5 bases in between. The CDR3 runs to 14 residues. The table came from immunoSEQ multiplex PCR; TCRdb's copy has only in-frame clones and leaves some out. The sample lists nearly 70,000 clones, roughly 90% seen once, with roughly 7.3% in the top ten. The chain links TRBV25-1 to TRBJ1-4; D call uncertain. This TCR came from a middle-aged man with COVID-19, enrolled during active disease. The material sequenced was peripheral blood. The CDR3 DNA follows: TGTGCCAGCAGTGATGCGTCAACTAATGAAAAACTGTTTTTT. It translates to CASSDASTNEKLFF.